The 25 T cell receptor beta chains below were found in one sample sequenced in a study of blood T cells in healthy people across ages. A second PCR of about 7 to 11 cycles used a sample-barcoded 5' primer and a J-beta primer mix. TCRdb re-called the 5' RACE reads with MiXCR, one entry per CDR3 protein. This table holds nearly 800,000 distinct CDR3 sequences, around three fifths found once. The specimen sequenced was blood. The receptors come from a man in his forties in good health.

This clonotype was seen just once. The chain combines TRBV14 with TRBJ2-7, with 14 bases lining up with TRBD2. The CDR3 is 18 amino acids. Germline V gene lookup returns CDR1 SGHDN and CDR2 FVKESK. With V trimmed by 4 bases and J by 7 bases, 15 bases remained unmatched. The CDR3 region is CASSLDSGTSGGFDEQYF. As DNA, the CDR3 is TGTGCCAGCAGCCTAGACTCCGGGACTAGCGGGGGATTCGATGAGCAGTACTTC.

The chain joins TRBV30 to TRBJ1-6; perhaps TRBD1 as D (5 bases). Per germline, CDR1 GTSNPN and CDR2 SVGIG (reference sequence). V gave up 4 bases and J gave up 3 bases, with 13 bases separating them. The CDR3 is made up of 15 amino acids. CDR3 sequence: CAWTKTQGYNSPLHF. CDR3 sequence (DNA): TGTGCCTGGACCAAGACCCAGGGCTATAATTCACCCCTCCACTTT.

The chain has TRBV19 and TRBJ2-7; the match to TRBD1 covers 8 bases. Germline V gives CDR1 LNHDA, CDR2 SQIVND (reference sequence). The CDR3 runs 15 residues. V shed 5 bases and J 5 bases; nucleotides not matched to a gene: 11. The chain's CDR3 is CASSPGARTGNEQYF. For the CDR3, the DNA is TGTGCCAGTAGTCCCGGGGCCCGGACAGGGAACGAGCAGTACTTC.

This clonotype was counted a few times. The chain is built from TRBV7-2 and TRBJ1-2; 8 positions agree with TRBD1. The germline V gene has CDR1 SGHTA and CDR2 FQGNSA. This CDR3 spans 15 amino acids. With 2 bases clipped from V and 1 base from J, the junction kept 3 bases outside the gene matches. In DNA, the CDR3 is TGTGCCAGCAGCTTAAGACAGGGGCTTAACTATGGCTACACCTTC. Its translation: CASSLRQGLNYGYTF.

This rearrangement joins TRBV5-1 to TRBJ2-7; D is uncertain. Trimming removed 0 bases at V and 0 bases at J, with 7 bases between. Germline CDR1 SGHRS, CDR2 YFSETQ. The CDR3 covers 14 residues. CDR3 sequence: CASSLEVTSYEQYF. The CDR3 DNA reads as TGCGCCAGCAGCTTGGAGGTGACCTCCTACGAGCAGTACTTC. The variable domain in full, with the rest retrieved from reference TRBV5-1 and TRBJ2-7, is KAGVTQTPRYLIKTRGQQVTLSCSPISGHRSVSWYQQTPGQGLQFLFEYFSETQRNKGNFPGRFSGRQFSNSRSEMNVSTLELGDSALYLCASSLEVTSYEQYFGPGTRLTVT.

The V and J genes are TRBV20-1 and TRBJ2-1; D remains ambiguous. The CDR3 is 13 amino acids. V was clipped by 8 bases and J by 0 bases, with 11 bases between them. Germline V gene lookup returns CDR1 DFQATT and CDR2 SNEGSKA (reference sequence). The CDR3 DNA reads TGCAGTCCCAGTAAGAGCTCCTACAATGAGCAGTTCTTC. Protein product: CSPSKSSYNEQFF.

The chain has TRBV7-6 and TRBJ2-3; D is tentatively TRBD1 or TRBD2 (6 bases each). The CDR3 runs to 16 residues. Germline V lookup: CDR1 SGHVS, CDR2 FNYEAQ. V lost 5 bases and J 4 bases, leaving 19 bases between the germline ends. CDR3 sequence: CASSPGQGRWSDTQYF. Here the CDR3 DNA reads TGTGCCAGCAGCCCAGGGCAGGGGAGGTGGTCAGATACGCAGTATTTT.

V is TRBV20-1 and J is TRBJ2-7; D ambiguous. Germline V CDR1 and CDR2: DFQATT, SNEGSKA (reference sequence). The CDR3 consists of 14 residues. Trimming removed 3 bases at V and 1 base at J, with 13 bases between. CDR3 sequence reads: CSARTRAQSYEQYF. The DNA for the CDR3 is TGCAGTGCTAGGACTCGAGCGCAATCCTACGAGCAGTACTTC.

This clonotype showed up just a few times. The chain recombines TRBV29-1 with TRBJ2-1, with 9 bases fitting TRBD1. The CDR3 consists of 14 residues. Germline trimming cut 1 base from V and 8 bases from J; bases unmatched to any gene: 6. Looked up from germline, CDR1 is SQVTM and CDR2 is ANQGSEA. The DNA of the CDR3 is TGCAGCGTTGAAGGACAGGGGGTGATATATGAGCAGTTCTTC. Protein: CSVEGQGVIYEQFF.

The rearrangement links TRBV3-1 to TRBJ1-2; 11 nucleotides agree with TRBD1. Germline CDR1 and CDR2: LGHDT and YNNKEL (reference sequence). This CDR3 is 15 amino acids long. V shed 1 base and J 7 bases; nucleotides not matched to a gene: 5. The CDR3 sequence is CASSQAGQGAFGYTF. CDR3 sequence (DNA): TGTGCCAGCAGCCAAGCTGGACAGGGGGCTTTTGGCTACACCTTC.

J is TRBJ2-5 and V is TRBV14; D not certain. Germline V CDR1 and CDR2: SGHDN, FVKESK. The V end lost 0 bases, the J end lost 5 bases, and 10 bases lay between the germline ends. The CDR3 contains 14 residues. The CDR3 region has the DNA TGTGCCAGCAGCCAAGAGATCGGGTTGGAGACCCAGTACTTC. This codes for CASSQEIGLETQYF. Supplemented by reference TRBV14 and TRBJ2-5, the full variable domain reads EAGVTQFPSHSVIEKGQTVTLRCDPISGHDNLYWYRRVMGKEIKFLLHFVKESKQDESGMPNNRFLAERTGGTYSTLKVQPAELEDSGVYFCASSQEIGLETQYFGPGTRLLVL.

This clonotype was seen more than once but under ten times. The V and J genes are TRBV21-1 and TRBJ1-2. TRBV21-1 is an annotated pseudogene. The CDR3 is 14 residues long. The CDR3 loop is CASSKAQPGGGYTF. As DNA, the CDR3 is TGTGCCAGCAGCAAAGCACAGCCCGGAGGGGGCTACACCTTC.

This chain uses TRBV4-2 with TRBJ1-2, with D maybe TRBD1 (5 bases). CDR1 is LGHNA and CDR2 is YNFKEQ in the germline V gene. The germline V and J ends were trimmed by 4 bases and 7 bases, with 22 bases remaining between them. This CDR3 is 16 amino acids long. Here the CDR3 reads CASSRTGAGSSSGYTF. DNA of the CDR3: TGTGCCAGCAGCCGCACCGGGGCAGGGAGTAGTTCTGGCTACACCTTC.

This clonotype was counted between two and nine times. This chain joins TRBV12-3 or TRBV12-4 and TRBJ2-1; 11 nucleotides agree with TRBD2. V lost 5 bases and J lost 6; bases outside the gene matches: 6. The CDR3 extends over 15 amino acids. In nucleotides, the CDR3 is TGTGCCAGCAGTGTTAGCGGGGGGGCCTCCAATGAGCAGTTCTTC. Amino acids: CASSVSGGASNEQFF.

This CDR3 reads CASSHPGVLQFF. The CDR3 DNA sequence: TGCGCCAGCAGCCACCCGGGAGTCCTGCAGTTCTTC. The chain couples TRBV10-2 to TRBJ2-1; tentatively, D is TRBD2 (6 bases). V gave up 6 bases and J gave up 12 bases, with 15 bases separating them. Looked up from germline, CDR1 is WSHSY and CDR2 is SAAADI. The CDR3 contains 12 residues.

Here the CDR3 DNA reads TGTGCCAGCAGCAGGACAGGGTCTTCCTACAATGAGCAGTTCTTC. Amino acid sequence: CASSRTGSSYNEQFF. The chain is built from TRBV11-2 and TRBJ2-1; TRBD1 matches at 8 bases. There are 15 residues in the CDR3. CDR1 SGHAT and CDR2 FQNNGV come from the germline V gene. V gave up 5 bases and J gave up 1 base; unmatched junction bases: 4.

The chain is built from TRBV2 and TRBJ2-7, with D unclear. The germline V gene encodes CDR1 SNHLY and CDR2 FYNNEI. The V and J ends lost 5 bases and 5 bases respectively, with 7 bases between them. This CDR3 has 11 amino acids. CDR3 protein: CASSWWDEQYF. The CDR3, as DNA: TGTGCCAGCAGTTGGTGGGACGAGCAGTACTTC.

About this clonotype: The junction departs from the called germline gene at one end, perhaps through a read error. The chain joins TRBV7-8 to TRBJ2-1; 11 nucleotides line up with TRBD2. TRBJ2-7 explains the end of the DNA better; the J call may be wrong. This CDR3 has 19 amino acids. Germline V CDR1 and CDR2: SGHVS, FQNEAQ. CDR3 bases: TGCGCCAGCAGCTTTAGTTGGGGACTAGCGGATAGCTCCTACAATGAGCAGTACTTC. It codes for CASSFSWGLADSSYNEQYF.

The chain employs TRBV20-1 and TRBJ1-4, with D hard to call. Trimming cost V 6 bases and J 7 bases, with 15 bases left between them. The CDR3 covers 13 residues. The V gene's germline CDR1 is DFQATT and CDR2 SNEGSKA (reference sequence). CDR3 sequence: CSAPRGVPEKLFF. In DNA form, the CDR3 reads TGCAGTGCCCCGCGGGGAGTCCCTGAAAAACTGTTTTTT.

The chain is built from TRBV28 and TRBJ2-4, with D possibly TRBD2 on 5 matching bases. Trimming pared 2 bases from V and 7 bases from J, leaving 24 bases between. CDR3 length: 18 residues. Germline V gene sequence: CDR1 MDHEN, CDR2 SYDVKM. In DNA, the CDR3 is TGTGCCAGCAGTTTACCACCGGGCGCTGGGAGCGTGGTGAACATTCAGTACTTC. Protein product: CASSLPPGAGSVVNIQYF.

Comment on this clonotype: No conserved phenylalanine or tryptophan ends this CDR3, so it is likely a read error. V usage is TRBV6-6 and J usage is TRBJ1-2; no clear D gene. There are 11 residues in the CDR3. The ends were cut back, 3 bases at V and 6 bases at J, with 5 bases in the middle. Germline CDR1 is MNHNY and CDR2 is SVGAGI (reference sequence). CDR3 sequence: CASSYLDGYTL. The CDR3 DNA follows: TGTGCCAGCAGTTATCTCGATGGCTACACCCTC.

The chain is built from TRBV29-1 and TRBJ2-5; 12 positions match TRBD2. Germline loops: CDR1 SQVTM, CDR2 ANQGSEA. V dropped 5 bases and J dropped 11; count of bases not matched to a gene: 12. The CDR3 runs to 14 residues. The CDR3: CSVLGTSGSYEQYF. CDR3 in DNA: TGCAGCGTTTTAGGGACTAGCGGGTCGTATGAGCAGTACTTC.

A remark on this clonotype: No DNA is shown, since the ends of the CDR3 on it are uncertain; the CDR3 is the one TCRdb lists. The rearrangement uses TRBV5-1 and TRBJ2-6. The CDR3 has 16 residues if both end residues are counted. Germline V CDR1 and CDR2: SGHRS, YFSETQ. CDR3 sequence: CASSPTVGSGANVPTF.

This chain joins TRBV9 and TRBJ2-1, with D perhaps TRBD2 (5 bases). Between the trimmed V and J ends, which lost 0 bases and 9 bases, there was a span of 19 bases. Per the germline V gene, CDR1 is SGDLS and CDR2 is YYNGEE. The CDR3 is made up of 16 amino acids. The CDR3 coding sequence is TGTGCCAGCAGCGTAGGATTGACTAACACCTTCGGTGAGCAGTTCTTC. It specifies CASSVGLTNTFGEQFF.

V is TRBV9 and J is TRBJ2-3; no firm D call. CDR3 length: 14 residues. Germline values: CDR1 SGDLS, CDR2 YYNGEE. Between the trimmed V and J ends, which lost 4 bases and 0 bases, there was a span of 9 bases. The CDR3 sequence: CASSSSHSTDTQYF. The DNA of the CDR3 is TGTGCCAGCAGCTCGAGCCATAGCACAGATACGCAGTATTTT.